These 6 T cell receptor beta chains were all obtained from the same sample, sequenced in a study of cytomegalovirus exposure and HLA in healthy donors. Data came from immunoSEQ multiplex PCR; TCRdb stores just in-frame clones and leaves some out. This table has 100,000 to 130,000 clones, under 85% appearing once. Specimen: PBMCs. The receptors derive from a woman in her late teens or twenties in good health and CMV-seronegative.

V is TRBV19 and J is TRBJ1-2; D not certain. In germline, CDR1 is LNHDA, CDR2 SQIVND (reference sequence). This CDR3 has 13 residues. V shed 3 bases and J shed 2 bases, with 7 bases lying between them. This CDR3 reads CASSMGENYGYTF. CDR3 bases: TGTGCCAGTAGTATGGGCGAGAACTATGGCTACACCTTC.

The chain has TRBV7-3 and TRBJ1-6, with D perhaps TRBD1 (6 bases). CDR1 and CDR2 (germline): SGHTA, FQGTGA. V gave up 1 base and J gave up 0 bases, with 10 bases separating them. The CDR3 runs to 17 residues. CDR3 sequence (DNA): TGTGCCAGCAGCTTAATTCTGACAGGCTCCTATAATTCACCCCTCCACTTT. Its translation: CASSLILTGSYNSPLHF.

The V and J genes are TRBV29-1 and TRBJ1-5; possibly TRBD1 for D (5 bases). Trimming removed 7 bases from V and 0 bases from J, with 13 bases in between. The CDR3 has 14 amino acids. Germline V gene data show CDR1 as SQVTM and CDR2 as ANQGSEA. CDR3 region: CSAFDRDSNQPQHF. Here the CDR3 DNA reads TGCAGCGCTTTTGACAGAGATAGCAATCAGCCCCAGCATTTT. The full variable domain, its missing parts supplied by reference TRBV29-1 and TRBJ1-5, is SAVISQKPSRDICQRGTSLTIQCQVDSQVTMMFWYRQQPGQSLTLIATANQGSEATYESGFVIDKFPISRPNLTFSTLTVSNMSPEDSSIYLCSAFDRDSNQPQHFGDGTRLSIL.

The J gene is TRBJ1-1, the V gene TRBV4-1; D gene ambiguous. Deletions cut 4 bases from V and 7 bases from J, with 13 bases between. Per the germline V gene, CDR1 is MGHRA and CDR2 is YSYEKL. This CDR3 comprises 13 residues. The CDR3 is CASSPLERDEAFF. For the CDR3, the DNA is TGCGCCAGCAGCCCCCTAGAGAGAGATGAAGCTTTCTTT.

The CDR3 sequence is CASSFGQGNQPQHF. The CDR3 DNA follows: TGTGCCAGTAGTTTCGGACAGGGCAATCAGCCCCAGCATTTT. The chain recombines TRBV19 with TRBJ1-5; 7 bases are shared with TRBD1. CDR1 LNHDA and CDR2 SQIVND come from the germline V gene (reference sequence). The CDR3 loop spans 14 amino acids. V lost 5 bases and J lost 2; bases outside the gene matches: 3.

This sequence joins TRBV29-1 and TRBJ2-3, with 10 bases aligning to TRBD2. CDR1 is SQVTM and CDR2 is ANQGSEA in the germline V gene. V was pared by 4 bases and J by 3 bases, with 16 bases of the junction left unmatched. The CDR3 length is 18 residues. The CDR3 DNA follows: TGCAGCGTTGCCAGGGGGAGCGGGGGGGCGGGAAGAACAGATACGCAGTATTTT. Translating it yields CSVARGSGGAGRTDTQYF.